The source of this TCR beta chain is a study of neoadjuvant nivolumab and ipilimumab in lung cancer. Study-wide results and caveats: Compared with tumor-adjacent uninvolved lung, resected tumors showed greater richness and clonality. Pretherapy blood TCR richness correlated positively with resected tumor richness.

Note on this clone: No antigen is known for it.

CDR3 length: 12 amino acids. The germline CDR1 and CDR2 sequences are KGHSH and LQKENI. Trimming left V 4 bases short and J 5 bases short, with 8 bases between. TCRdb's copy holds only in-frame clones and misses some; the assay was immunoSEQ multiplex PCR. The sample lists 3,000 to 4,500 clones, 85% to 90% seen once, with roughly 4.5% in the top ten. This receptor was identified in an adult with non-small cell lung cancer. The genes are TRBV18 and TRBJ1-2; unclear D gene. The sequencing here drew on adjacent normal lung tissue, taken after neoadjuvant nivolumab, alone or with ipilimumab, at or shortly before surgery. CDR3 sequence reads: CASSRDQYGYTF. CDR3 DNA: TGTGCCAGCTCACGTGACCAGTATGGCTACACCTTC.